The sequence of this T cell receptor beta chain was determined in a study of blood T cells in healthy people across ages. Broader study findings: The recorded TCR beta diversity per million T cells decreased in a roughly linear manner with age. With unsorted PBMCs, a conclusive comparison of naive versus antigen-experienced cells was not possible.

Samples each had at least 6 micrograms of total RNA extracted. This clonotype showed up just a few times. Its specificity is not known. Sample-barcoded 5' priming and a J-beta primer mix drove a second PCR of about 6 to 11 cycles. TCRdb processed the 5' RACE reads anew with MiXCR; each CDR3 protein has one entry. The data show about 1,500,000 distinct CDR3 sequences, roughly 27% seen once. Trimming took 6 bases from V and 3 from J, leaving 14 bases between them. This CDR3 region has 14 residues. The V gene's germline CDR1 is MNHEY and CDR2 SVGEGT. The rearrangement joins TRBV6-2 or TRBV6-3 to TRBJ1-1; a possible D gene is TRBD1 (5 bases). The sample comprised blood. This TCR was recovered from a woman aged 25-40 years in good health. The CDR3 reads CASRVSGSDTEAFF. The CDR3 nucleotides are TGTGCCAGCAGAGTATCAGGGTCCGACACTGAAGCTTTCTTT.